This T cell receptor beta chain stems from a study of post-analysis software for immune sequencing data. Across the whole study: There were relapsing-remitting, secondary progressive and progressive-relapsing multiple sclerosis among the disease courses included. Study-wide results and limits: Significantly lower normalized Chao1 diversity was found in patients with multiple sclerosis relative to controls. Batch-matched samples strongly co-clustered by F measure.

Researchers reported that TCR beta cDNA libraries carried unique molecular identifiers. About 500,000 cDNA molecules were obtained per 1 to 10 million input T cells. TCRdb reanalysed the PCR reads using MiXCR and keeps one entry per CDR3 protein. In the table there are a few hundred thousand distinct CDR3 sequences, roughly 46% of which are singletons. Regarding this clonotype: Its antigen is unidentified.

The receptor comes from a girl between 10 and 17 years old with multiple sclerosis. Sequencing was carried out using blood.

The CDR3, as DNA: TGTGCCAGCAGCTTTGAGCGGGAGACCATTCAGTACTTC. The encoded protein is CASSFERETIQYF. The chain couples TRBV7-8 to TRBJ2-4, with 8 bases lining up with TRBD2. Germline V CDR1 and CDR2: SGHVS, FQNEAQ. The CDR3 is made up of 13 amino acids. V lost 3 bases and J lost 9; bases outside the gene matches: 4.